This is a list of T cell receptor beta chains from one sample in a study of regulatory T cells in long-lasting Graves disease. MiXCR was run by TCRdb on the multiplex PCR reads, yielding one entry per CDR3 protein. The data contain some 320,000 distinct CDR3 sequences, more than 15% of them singletons. The sample was peripheral blood mononuclear cells (PBMCs), taken at new diagnosis, from a patient treated with antithyroid drugs. The receptors stem from a female donor with Graves disease. The CDR3 runs from the conserved cysteine through the conserved F or W. Fields, in order: V gene, J gene, D gene, clone size, CDR3 DNA, CDR3 protein. The D gene is left open where the match is weak. Where a row states a size, it is once, few, many or the class of an expanded clone; other rows omit it.

TRBV12-3/TRBV12-4	TRBJ2-1	TRBD2	few	TGTGCCAGCGAGGGAGGATGGGCTAGCGGGAGCAATGAGCAGTTCTTC	CASEGGWASGSNEQFF
TRBV19	TRBJ2-1	NA	many	TGTGCCAGTAGGGCGGGGTCCTACAATGAGCAGTTCTTC	CASRAGSYNEQFF
TRBV7-6	TRBJ2-3	TRBD2	many	TGTGCCAGCAGCTCGCCTCGGGCGGGAGGGCTATTAAGAGATACGCAGTATTTT	CASSSPRAGGLLRDTQYF
TRBV6-5	TRBJ2-5	TRBD1	many	TGTGCCAGCAGTTACGGGGGGGACAGGGGGAGGGAGACCCAGTACTTC	CASSYGGDRGRETQYF
TRBV12-3/TRBV12-4	TRBJ1-1	NA	many	TGTGCCAGCAGTCAAGGAACTTACTCGCCCACTGAAGCTTTCTTT	CASSQGTYSPTEAFF
TRBV18	TRBJ1-4	NA	NA	TGTGCCAGCTCCCCTAACCCCATAGTTGGGGATGAAAAACTGTTTTTT	CASSPNPIVGDEKLFF
TRBV9	TRBJ2-5	NA	many	TGTGCCAGCAGCGTAGAGTACCAAGAGACCCAGTACTTC	CASSVEYQETQYF
TRBV6-1	TRBJ2-1	TRBD2	few	TGTGCCAGCAGGGACTATGCGGGAGGGTTTGTTACCTACAATGAGCAGTTCTTC	CASRDYAGGFVTYNEQFF
TRBV6-2/TRBV6-3	TRBJ2-2	TRBD1	many	TGTGCCAGCAGTGCCAGGGACAGGGGGCGCGCCGGGGAGCTGTTTTTT	CASSARDRGRAGELFF
TRBV12-3/TRBV12-4	TRBJ2-1	NA	many	TGTGCCAGCAGTTCTCAGGGAATTGGTGGGAATGAGCAGTTCTTC	CASSSQGIGGNEQFF
TRBV7-3	TRBJ2-1	TRBD2	NA	TGTGCCAGCAGCCAAGGGCGGGAGGAGAATGAGCAGTTCTTC	CASSQGREENEQFF
TRBV30	TRBJ2-6	NA	NA	TGTGCCTGGGGGCAGAGCTCTGGGGCCAACGTCCTGACTTTC	CAWGQSSGANVLTF
TRBV4-1	TRBJ1-1	NA	NA	TGCGCCAGCAGCCACCCAGGCAGGGAGGGTGAAGCTTTCTTT	CASSHPGREGEAFF
TRBV9	TRBJ2-1	NA	NA	TGTGCCAGCAGCGTAGAGGGAAGGGGGCTAGCGGGTAATGAGCAGTTCTTC	CASSVEGRGLAGNEQFF
TRBV3-1	TRBJ1-2	NA	many	TGTGCCAGCACCACCTGGGAGAATCGGGGTAACTATGGCTACACCTTC	CASTTWENRGNYGYTF
TRBV10-1	TRBJ1-1	NA	many	TGCGCCAGCAGTGACCCCGGGTCCGAAGCTTTCTTT	CASSDPGSEAFF
TRBV24-1	TRBJ2-7	NA	NA	TGTGCCACCCGCCTCCCCCCGGTCTACGAGCAGTACTTC	CATRLPPVYEQYF
TRBV3-1	TRBJ2-7	TRBD2	few	TGTGCCAGCAGCCTTGGACTAGATCCTATTTACGAGCAGTACTTC	CASSLGLDPIYEQYF
TRBV29-1	TRBJ2-1	TRBD2	many	TGCAGCGTTGAAGGATCCGGACTAGCGAGCTACAATGAGCAGTTCTTC	CSVEGSGLASYNEQFF
TRBV28	TRBJ1-1	TRBD1	many	TGTGCCAGCAAATTACAGGGGACCGTGAACACTGAAGCTTTCTTT	CASKLQGTVNTEAFF
TRBV12-3/TRBV12-4	TRBJ2-1	TRBD2	many	TGTGCCGCCTCAGGGCCGCCTAGCGGGGGGGGGGCTGGGGAGCAGTTCTTC	CAASGPPSGGGAGEQFF
TRBV2	TRBJ2-3	TRBD2	many	TGTGCCAGCAGTGGGACTAGCGAAACAGATACGCAGTATTTT	CASSGTSETDTQYF
TRBV28	TRBJ1-5	TRBD1	many	TGTGCCAGCAGTCGGACAAGGGGGCTTAGCAATCAGCCCCAGCATTTT	CASSRTRGLSNQPQHF
TRBV5-4	TRBJ1-2	TRBD1	NA	TGTGCCAGCAGCTACCGGACAGGGGGTAACTATGGCTACACCTTC	CASSYRTGGNYGYTF
TRBV6-1	TRBJ2-2	TRBD1	NA	TGTGCCAGCAGACGGACAGGGGACACCGGGGAGCTGTTTTTT	CASRRTGDTGELFF
TRBV13	TRBJ2-7	NA	NA	TGTGCCAGCAGCTTAGGCGGCGCAAGGTCCTACGAGCAGTACTTC	CASSLGGARSYEQYF
TRBV6-5	TRBJ2-7	TRBD1	NA	TGTGCCAGCAGTTTCGTTCCGGTGGGACAGGTCTACGAGCAGTACTTC	CASSFVPVGQVYEQYF
TRBV5-1	TRBJ2-1	NA	NA	TGCGCCAGCAGCCCACTCGCTAGCGTGCCCTACAATGAGCAGTTCTTC	CASSPLASVPYNEQFF
TRBV20-1	TRBJ2-2	TRBD1	many	TGCAGTGCTAGAGCAGGGGGAACCACCGGGGAGCTGTTTTTT	CSARAGGTTGELFF
TRBV2	TRBJ1-1	NA	many	TGTGCCAGCAGGGCCGAGACAGCGAACACTGAAGCTTTCTTT	CASRAETANTEAFF
TRBV28	TRBJ2-3	TRBD1	NA	TGTGCCAGCAGTACAGGGGCGCTAAGCACAGATACGCAGTATTTT	CASSTGALSTDTQYF
TRBV6-5	TRBJ1-2	NA	NA	TGTGCCAGCAGTTACGGAATACCTAACTATGGCTACACCTTC	CASSYGIPNYGYTF
TRBV6-1	TRBJ1-5	NA	many	TGTGCCAGCAGTGAAGCAGGGGCAGCACATAGCAATCAGCCCCAGCATTTT	CASSEAGAAHSNQPQHF
TRBV28	TRBJ2-3	NA	many	TGTGCCAGCATCCTCGGGGCGCGATCAGATACGCAGTATTTT	CASILGARSDTQYF
TRBV2	TRBJ2-3	NA	many	TGTGCCAGCAGGGAGCGGAGGGGAACAGATACGCAGTATTTT	CASRERRGTDTQYF
TRBV9	TRBJ2-3	TRBD2	many	TGTGCCAGCAGCGTAGAGATAGCGGGAGGCCCCGCAGATACGCAGTATTTT	CASSVEIAGGPADTQYF
TRBV18	TRBJ1-2	NA	many	TGTGCCAGCCAGGACACAAAAGCTACTAACTATGGCTACACCTTC	CASQDTKATNYGYTF